One and the same sample provided the 10 T cell receptor beta chains below, sequenced in a study of T cells in Graves' hyperthyroidism and ophthalmopathy. RNA transcripts yielded amplified TCR beta CDR3 regions. The primer set for the first-round RT-PCR of the TCR CDR3 was HTBI. TCRdb ran MiXCR on the multiplex PCR reads and lists one entry per CDR3 protein. The sample has approximately 690,000 distinct CDR3 sequences; roughly 15% are singletons. Input material: blood. Receptor source: a woman in her forties or fifties with Graves' ophthalmopathy.

This clonotype was counted ten times or more. The chain uses TRBV13 and TRBJ2-1; 12 nucleotides match TRBD2. The trim removed 6 bases at V and 1 base at J, leaving 4 bases unmatched. Germline CDR1 reads PRHDT; CDR2 reads FYEKMQ (reference sequence). The CDR3 totals 16 residues. CDR3 loop: CASRALAGGSYNEQFF. The DNA for the CDR3 is TGTGCCAGCAGGGCACTAGCGGGAGGTTCCTACAATGAGCAGTTCTTC.

The chain carries TRBV7-9 and TRBJ1-6, with a tentative D call TRBD1 (5 bases). This CDR3 contains 15 residues. The germline V gene has CDR1 SEHNR and CDR2 FQNEAQ (reference sequence). V was trimmed by 0 bases and J by 6 bases, leaving 9 bases between them. CDR3: CASSLAGEGNSPLHF. CDR3 sequence (DNA): TGTGCCAGCAGCTTAGCGGGGGAAGGTAATTCACCCCTCCACTTT. The full variable domain, its missing parts supplied by reference TRBV7-9 and TRBJ1-6, is DTGVSQNPRHKITKRGQNVTFRCDPISEHNRLYWYRQTLGQGPEFLTYFQNEAQLEKSRLLSDRFSAERPKGSFSTLEIQRTEQGDSAMYLCASSLAGEGNSPLHFGNGTRLTVT.

V usage is TRBV7-2 and J usage is TRBJ2-1; TRBD2 agrees at 9 bases. This CDR3 spans 13 amino acids. Germline lookup yields CDR1 SGHTA and CDR2 FQGNSA. V shed 8 bases and J 7 bases; nucleotides not matched to a gene: 6. This chain's CDR3 is CASQRAGGNEQFF. DNA for the CDR3: TGTGCCAGCCAGCGGGCGGGAGGGAATGAGCAGTTCTTC. Filled out from reference TRBV7-2 and TRBJ2-1, the complete variable domain reads GAGVSQSPSNKVTEKGKDVELRCDPISGHTALYWYRQSLGQGLEFLIYFQGNSAPDKSGLPSDRFSAERTGGSVSTLTIQRTQQEDSAVYLCASQRAGGNEQFFGPGTRLTVL.

The chain uses TRBV19 and TRBJ2-1, with 9 nucleotides matching TRBD2. Trimming cost V 4 bases and J 5 bases; bases outside gene matches: 9. Germline CDR1 and CDR2: LNHDA and SQIVND (reference sequence). The CDR3 sequence is 16 residues long. DNA of the CDR3: TGTGCCAGTAGTAGAACCCTAGCGGGGACCGACAATGAGCAGTTCTTC. This encodes CASSRTLAGTDNEQFF. The whole variable domain, filled in from reference TRBV19 and TRBJ2-1, reads DGGITQSPKYLFRKEGQNVTLSCEQNLNHDAMYWYRQDPGQGLRLIYYSQIVNDFQKGDIAEGYSVSREKKESFPLTVTSAQKNPTAFYLCASSRTLAGTDNEQFFGPGTRLTVL.

This clonotype was seen only a few times. This chain connects TRBV5-1 to TRBJ1-1; 7 bases fit TRBD1. CDR3 length: 13 amino acids. Germline CDR1 reads SGHRS; CDR2 reads YFSETQ. Losses at the gene ends were 0 bases for V and 5 bases for J; bases not matched to a gene: 1. DNA for the CDR3: TGCGCCAGCAGCTTGGAGGGGGCTACTGAAGCTTTCTTT. It encodes CASSLEGATEAFF.

This clonotype showed up just a few times. V usage is TRBV19 and J usage is TRBJ1-6; the D gene is possibly TRBD1 (6 bases). Trimming stripped 0 bases from V and 9 bases from J, with 12 bases between. In germline, CDR1 is LNHDA, CDR2 SQIVND (reference sequence). The CDR3 consists of 15 residues. In DNA, the CDR3 is TGTGCCAGTAGTATAGACGCAGGGGTTGGTTCACCCCTCCACTTT. Amino acid sequence: CASSIDAGVGSPLHF.

The sample holds many counts of this clonotype. At one end the junction does not follow the germline gene, possibly because of a read error. The J gene is TRBJ2-3, the V gene TRBV5-1; D not certain. This CDR3 has 11 residues. CDR1 and CDR2 from the germline V gene are SGHRS and YFSETQ. The CDR3 reads CASSLADTQYF. DNA of the CDR3: TGTGCCAGCAGCTTAGCAGATACGCAGTATTTT.

In this sample, this clonotype turned up many times. The rearrangement joins TRBV18 to TRBJ1-5; 9 bases line up with TRBD1. J lost 4 bases, V lost 1 base, and 2 bases had no gene match. The CDR3 extends over 15 amino acids. CDR1 and CDR2 from the germline V gene are KGHSH and LQKENI. CDR3 in DNA: TGTGCCAGCTCACCACTAGGGACAGGGAATCAGCCCCAGCATTTT. This translates into CASSPLGTGNQPQHF.

The table lists this clonotype with a few counts. The chain links TRBV7-2 to TRBJ2-7; 12 positions agree with TRBD1. The germline CDR1 and CDR2 sequences are SGHTA and FQGNSA. This CDR3 comprises 14 residues. The trim removed 4 bases at V and 8 bases at J, leaving 6 bases unmatched. CDR3 loop: CASSSRDRGQKQYF. DNA for the CDR3: TGTGCCAGCAGCTCCCGGGACAGGGGGCAAAAGCAGTACTTC.

This clonotype was counted ten times or more. The chain is built from TRBV7-2 and TRBJ1-1; 7 positions agree with TRBD1. Germline loops: CDR1 SGHTA, CDR2 FQGNSA. The V and J ends lost 0 bases and 7 bases, in that order; junction bases with no gene match: 5. This CDR3 contains 14 residues. The CDR3 sequence is CASSLAGTAVEAFF. CDR3 coding DNA: TGTGCCAGCAGCTTAGCGGGGACAGCTGTTGAAGCTTTCTTT.